Sequencing of this TCR beta chain was carried out in a study of blood T cell repertoires in COVID-19. The CDR3 runs to 13 residues. Trimming took off 2 bases at V and 4 bases at J, with 6 bases between the two ends. CDR1 is SNHLY and CDR2 is FYNNEI in the germline V gene. This table comes from immunoSEQ multiplex PCR, and its TCRdb copy is limited to in-frame clones, with some not included. The table has 200,000 to 300,000 clones, around 88% seen once. The specimen sequenced was PBMCs or T cells enriched from blood (not recorded which). The TCR originated in a woman aged 45 to 65 who had recovered from COVID-19. The genes are TRBV2 and TRBJ1-5; no clear D. The CDR3 loop reads CASSEWANQPQHF. In DNA, the CDR3 is TGTGCCAGCAGTGAATGGGCAAATCAGCCCCAGCATTTT.